These T cell receptor beta chains were read from a single sample in a study of T-cell reconstitution after alpha-beta-depleted transplantation in children. TCRdb re-called the PCR reads with MiXCR, one entry per CDR3 protein. The sample lists some 180,000 distinct CDR3 sequences, about 6.6% occurring once. The source material was PBMCs, sampled before TCRalphabeta/CD19-depleted stem cell transplant. The receptors derive from a boy aged 2 to 9 with acute lymphoblastic leukemia, due to receive a stem cell transplant. Each CDR3 is given with its conserved first and last residue. The D gene is left open where the match is weak. Size tells how often a clone was seen (once, few, many) or the class of an expanded clone, and some rows leave it out.

>TRBJ1-1|TRBV28|NA|many
TGTGCCAGCAGTTTAGACAGGCTGAACACTGAAGCTTTCTTT
CASSLDRLNTEAFF
>TRBJ2-7|TRBV9|TRBD2|few
TGTGCCAGCAGCTCCAGCCGGGGAGGGAGCTACGAGCAGTACTTC
CASSSSRGGSYEQYF
>TRBJ2-4|TRBV2|TRBD2|many
TGTGCCAGCAGTGACCGCGGGGGGAAAAACATTCAGTACTTC
CASSDRGGKNIQYF
>TRBJ2-7|TRBV27|TRBD2|many
TGTGCCAGCAGCCTTAGCGGGAGGAACGAGCAGTACTTC
CASSLSGRNEQYF
>TRBJ1-5|TRBV5-6|NA|many
TGTGCCAGCAGCTTGGCTCAGGGAGGCCAGCCCCAGCATTTT
CASSLAQGGQPQHF
>TRBJ2-2|TRBV11-2|NA|few
TGTGCCAGCAGCTTAGTCGGCGCCGAAAACACCGGGGAGCTGTTTTTT
CASSLVGAENTGELFF
>TRBJ2-2|TRBV25-1|TRBD2|many
TGTGCCAGCAGTGGTTTTACGGGACTAGCGACGGCTACAATCGCGAACACCGGGGAGCTGTTTTTT
CASSGFTGLATATIANTGELFF
>TRBJ2-1|TRBV10-2|TRBD2|many
TGCGCCAGCTGGCAGCGGGAGGACCTACGCAGCATCAATGAGCAGTTCTTC
CASWQREDLRSINEQFF
>TRBJ2-3|TRBV27|NA|NA
TGTGCCAGCAGTGCCACGATTAGGCAAGATACGCAGTATTTT
CASSATIRQDTQYF
>TRBJ2-1|TRBV20-1|TRBD2|many
TGCAGTGCTAGAGGGGGACTAACCTACAATGAGCAGTTCTTC
CSARGGLTYNEQFF
>TRBJ2-1|TRBV4-3|TRBD2|many
TGCGCCAGCAGCCAAGATCGGGCGGGGGGCACCCCAGATCGGCAGTTCTTC
CASSQDRAGGTPDRQFF
>TRBJ2-5|TRBV28|NA|many
TGTGCCAGCAGTTTATCGGAAGAGACCCAGTACTTC
CASSLSEETQYF
>TRBJ2-1|TRBV18|NA|many
TGTGCCAGCTCACCGATTGTACAAGGCAGCCAAACTTCAACGAATGAGCAGTTCTTC
CASSPIVQGSQTSTNEQFF
>TRBJ2-1|TRBV2|NA|few
TGTGCCAGCAGTGAATCAGGACTCCGCCTTCGCAATGAGCAGTTCTTC
CASSESGLRLRNEQFF
>TRBJ2-7|TRBV7-9|NA|many
TGTGCCAGCAGCCCCCCGGGACCTTACGAGCAGTACTTC
CASSPPGPYEQYF
>TRBJ2-7|TRBV4-3|TRBD2|NA
TGCGCCAGCAGCCAAGGGTGGACTAGCTCCTACGAGCAGTACTTC
CASSQGWTSSYEQYF
>TRBJ1-2|TRBV20-1|NA|many
TGCAGTGCTAGAGGAAAGGAAGAGAGCTATGGCTACACCTTC
CSARGKEESYGYTF
>TRBJ2-3|TRBV7-6|TRBD2|NA
TGTGCCAGCGCCTGGACTAGCGCAACCACAGATACGCAGTATTTT
CASAWTSATTDTQYF
>TRBJ1-3|TRBV29-1|NA|many
TGCAGCGTTGAGGTCAGCGGTTCTGGAAACACCATATATTTT
CSVEVSGSGNTIYF
>TRBJ2-3|TRBV20-1|TRBD2|many
TGCAGTGCAGGACTAGCGGCTAGCACAGATACGCAGTATTTT
CSAGLAASTDTQYF
>TRBJ2-1|TRBV3-1|TRBD2|NA
TGTGCCAGCAGCCAGCTAGCGGTCTCCTACAATGAGCAGTTCTTC
CASSQLAVSYNEQFF
>TRBJ1-3|TRBV4-1|NA|NA
TGCGCCAGCAGCCAGAGATCAGGGATGAGCTCTGGAAACACCATATATTTT
CASSQRSGMSSGNTIYF
>TRBJ1-3|TRBV6-5|NA|many
TGTGCCAGCATTTCAACCTTTTTGGTCTCTGGAAACACCATATATTTT
CASISTFLVSGNTIYF
>TRBJ2-5|TRBV29-1|NA|many
TGCAGCGTTGAAGTAGAGACCCAGTACTTC
CSVEVETQYF
>TRBJ2-1|TRBV11-2|NA|NA
TGTGCCAGCAGCTTCTCCAGCAGAGAATACAATGAGCAGTTCTTC
CASSFSSREYNEQFF
>TRBJ1-1|TRBV12-3/TRBV12-4|NA|many
TGTGCCAGCAGTTCACAGGGAGGAGCTTTCTTT
CASSSQGGAFF
>TRBJ2-4|TRBV29-1|NA|many
TGCAGCGCATACGATGGGGGAAACATTCAGTACTTC
CSAYDGGNIQYF
>TRBJ2-6|TRBV28|NA|NA
TGTGCCAGCAGTTTTTACACTGGGGACAACGTCCTGACTTTC
CASSFYTGDNVLTF
>TRBJ2-7|TRBV20-1|TRBD1|many
TGCAGTGCTACCCCGGGACAGAGTTCCTACGAGCAGTACTTC
CSATPGQSSYEQYF
>TRBJ2-7|TRBV19|TRBD1|NA
TGTGCCAGCCGCGGGACAGGACTCTACGAGCAGTACTTC
CASRGTGLYEQYF
>TRBJ1-2|TRBV10-3|NA|NA
TGTGCCATCAGTGACCCGGGTGCTGGCTATGGCTACACCTTC
CAISDPGAGYGYTF
>TRBJ2-5|TRBV20-1|NA|NA
TGCAGTGCTAGGGGTCAGGGGACCCAGTACTTC
CSARGQGTQYF
>TRBJ2-5|TRBV14|TRBD2|few
TGTGCCAGCAGCCAAGTTACGGCGGGAGGGCCGAACGAGACCCAGTACTTC
CASSQVTAGGPNETQYF
>TRBJ2-1|TRBV20-1|TRBD2|many
TGCAGTGCTAGAGATCGGGAGGGCCTTAACAATGAGCAGTTCTTC
CSARDREGLNNEQFF
>TRBJ1-6|TRBV7-6|TRBD1|few
TGTGCCAGCAGCGCCCGACAGGGGGGTGATTCACCCCTCCACTTT
CASSARQGGDSPLHF
>TRBJ2-5|TRBV10-2|NA|many
TGCGCCAGCATGAACCAAGAGACCCAGTACTTC
CASMNQETQYF
>TRBJ1-1|TRBV28|NA|many
TGTGCCAGCAGTTTTGGTACAGTCCTAAACACTGAAGCTTTCTTT
CASSFGTVLNTEAFF
>TRBJ2-1|TRBV28|TRBD1|many
TGTGCCAGCGAGGGCCTATTGGGACAGGGACTCAATGAGCAGTTCTTC
CASEGLLGQGLNEQFF
>TRBJ1-1|TRBV29-1|NA|many
TGCAGCGTTGAAGATAGGCTGATGAACACTGAAGCTTTCTTT
CSVEDRLMNTEAFF
>TRBJ1-1|TRBV5-1|TRBD1|NA
TGCGCCAGCAGCTTGGAGGGACAGGGAGGCACTGAAGCTTTCTTT
CASSLEGQGGTEAFF
>TRBJ2-7|TRBV5-1|TRBD1|many
TGCGCCAGCAGAGCTGGGACAGGGGGTACCTACGAGCAGTACTTC
CASRAGTGGTYEQYF
>TRBJ2-7|TRBV28|NA|many
TGTGCCAGCAGTTTACAGGGGAACTACTACGAGCAGTACTTC
CASSLQGNYYEQYF
>TRBJ2-7|TRBV4-3|TRBD2|NA
TGCGCCAGCAGCCAATTAGCGGGAGACTACGAGCAGTACTTC
CASSQLAGDYEQYF
>TRBJ2-2|TRBV19|NA|few
TGTGCCAGTACGTATTCCGGGGAGCTGTTTTTT
CASTYSGELFF
>TRBJ2-5|TRBV12-3/TRBV12-4|TRBD1|many
TGTGCCAGCAGGGGGCCGGGACAGGGTTTCCCAGAGACCCAGTACTTC
CASRGPGQGFPETQYF
>TRBJ2-3|TRBV2|NA|NA
TGTGCCAGCAGTGAAAGTGCCACAGATACGCAGTATTTT
CASSESATDTQYF
>TRBJ2-1|TRBV20-1|TRBD1|NA
TGCTGTGCCCTGCGGCCGGGACAGGCGGCCCGGGGGTACCATGAGCAGTTCTTC
CCALRPGQAARGYHEQFF
>TRBJ2-7|TRBV5-4|NA|many
TGTGCCAGCAGCTTGCGGGGGACGTCCTACGAGCAGTACTTC
CASSLRGTSYEQYF
>TRBJ1-5|TRBV12-3/TRBV12-4|TRBD1|many
TGTGCCAGCAGCCCTGGACAGGGGGATAATCAGCCCCAGCATTTT
CASSPGQGDNQPQHF
>TRBJ2-7|TRBV29-1|NA|many
TGCAGCGGTCTCTGGACCGAGCAGTACTTC
CSGLWTEQYF
>TRBJ2-7|TRBV28|NA|NA
TGTGCCAGCAGTGTGACAGGCTACGAGCAGTACTTC
CASSVTGYEQYF
>TRBJ2-3|TRBV2|NA|few
TGTGCCAGCAGGGACCGGGAGATGCCTAGCACAGATACGCAGTATTTT
CASRDREMPSTDTQYF
>TRBJ1-1|TRBV12-3/TRBV12-4|NA|few
TGTGCCAGCTTGGGACTCAAGAACACTGAAGCTTTCTTT
CASLGLKNTEAFF
>TRBJ1-2|TRBV7-9|NA|few
TGTGCCAGCAGCTTAGCGGTTTTTGGCGCTGGCTACACCTTC
CASSLAVFGAGYTF
>TRBJ2-7|TRBV6-2/TRBV6-3|NA|NA
TGTGCCAGCAGCCCGGGACAGTTAAGTCGGGGGCACTACGAGCAGTACTTC
CASSPGQLSRGHYEQYF
>TRBJ2-3|TRBV11-2|TRBD2|few
TGTGCCAGCAGCTTAGAAGCTAGCGGGGACACAGATACGCAGTATTTT
CASSLEASGDTDTQYF
>TRBJ2-3|TRBV28|NA|many
TGTGCCAGCAGGGAACAGAACACAGATACGCAGTATTTT
CASREQNTDTQYF